These T cell receptor beta chains were read from a single sample in a study of beta chain features in type 1 diabetes. Here immunoSEQ multiplex PCR was the method, and the copy in TCRdb shows in-frame clones only, minus some. The sample gives 390,000 or so clones, approximately 15% of which show up once; 0.03% to 0.04% is in the top ten. Sequences were obtained from naive CD4+ T cells from blood. The receptors derive from a young man in good health. Each CDR3 is given with its conserved first and last residue. Each record gives: D gene, clone size, J gene, V gene, CDR3 DNA, CDR3 protein. The D gene is left open where the match is weak. Some rows have no size entry. The others give once, few or many, or a class for an expanded clone.

NA	NA	TRBJ2-3	TRBV19	TGTGCCAGTAGTATTCTTACTGTGGATACGCAGTATTTT	CASSILTVDTQYF
TRBD1	few	TRBJ1-2	TRBV29-1	TGCAGCACCGACAGGGAGGTCCTAAACTATGGCTACACCTTC	CSTDREVLNYGYTF
NA	NA	TRBJ1-1	TRBV5-4	TGTGCCAGCAGCTCCCGGGCCGAAAACACTGAAGCTTTCTTT	CASSSRAENTEAFF
NA	NA	TRBJ1-4	TRBV7-2	TGTGCCAGCAGCTTAGCGGCCTACGGTGAAAAACTGTTTTTT	CASSLAAYGEKLFF
TRBD2	NA	TRBJ2-5	TRBV9	TGTGCCAGCAGCGTACAAAGCGGGGCTAGTTCAGAGACCCAGTACTTC	CASSVQSGASSETQYF
NA	NA	TRBJ1-1	TRBV9	TGTGCCAGCAGCGCGGGCGGGTCCCTAAACACTGAAGCTTTCTTT	CASSAGGSLNTEAFF
TRBD2	many	TRBJ2-7	TRBV29-1	TGCAGCGTGAAGAGGGCTAGCGGTTTATACGAGCAGTACTTC	CSVKRASGLYEQYF
NA	NA	TRBJ1-5	TRBV5-1	TGCGCCAGCAGCCCAACGACAGGAGGTAGCAATCAGCCCCAGCATTTT	CASSPTTGGSNQPQHF
NA	NA	TRBJ2-2	TRBV11-3	TGTGCCAGCAGACAGGGAAGGAACACCGGGGAGCTGTTTTTT	CASRQGRNTGELFF
NA	few	TRBJ2-5	TRBV7-6	TGTGCCAGCAGCTTAGTTCTGGGACAAGAGACCCAGTACTTC	CASSLVLGQETQYF
NA	NA	TRBJ1-2	TRBV5-4	TGTGCCAGCAGCTTGGTGGGTGACTATGGCTACACCTTC	CASSLVGDYGYTF
TRBD2	NA	TRBJ2-1	TRBV27	TGTGCCAGCAGTTTATCGTGGCTAGCGGGCCACAATGAGCAGTTCTTC	CASSLSWLAGHNEQFF
NA	NA	TRBJ2-5	TRBV27	TGTGCCAGCAGTTACGTTCGGGCGGGCCAAGGGACCCAGTACTTC	CASSYVRAGQGTQYF
NA	NA	TRBJ1-1	TRBV30	TGTGCCTGGAGCTATAACACTGACACTGAAGCTTTCTTT	CAWSYNTDTEAFF
TRBD1	NA	TRBJ2-2	TRBV2	TGTGCCAGCACGGGGACAGGGAAAGGCGGGGAGCTGTTTTTT	CASTGTGKGGELFF
NA	NA	TRBJ2-5	TRBV10-3	TGTGCCACCGGTTTAAAGTCTCAAGAGACCCAGTACTTC	CATGLKSQETQYF
NA	NA	TRBJ2-5	TRBV6-1	TGTGCCACCTACGGCCAAGAGACCCAGTACTTC	CATYGQETQYF
NA	few	TRBJ2-5	TRBV7-9	TGTGCCAGCAGCTTAGCGACTAGTGGTGCGGAGACCCAGTACTTC	CASSLATSGAETQYF
NA	NA	TRBJ2-5	TRBV5-4	TGTGCCAGCAGCCCAGGACTCGGCCAAGAGACCCAGTACTTC	CASSPGLGQETQYF
NA	few	TRBJ1-4	TRBV18	TGTGCCAGCTCACCACCTTCCCAAAACCCTAATGAAAAACTGTTTTTT	CASSPPSQNPNEKLFF
NA	NA	TRBJ2-3	TRBV6-5	TGTGCCAGCAGTTACATGGGGGGGGCGACAGATACGCAGTATTTT	CASSYMGGATDTQYF
NA	NA	TRBJ2-5	TRBV11-2	TGTGCCAGCAGCTTAGATTCGGTGACGGGCCAGTACTTC	CASSLDSVTGQYF
NA	few	TRBJ2-3	TRBV18	TGTGCCAGCTCACCACCCTCTAGCACAGATACGCAGTATTTT	CASSPPSSTDTQYF
NA	NA	TRBJ1-6	TRBV7-2	TGTGCCAGCAGCTTAGACAGTTCACCCCTCCACTTT	CASSLDSSPLHF
NA	many	TRBJ2-1	TRBV14	TGTGCCAGCAGCCAAGGTGTGGCAGGTGAGCAGTTCTTC	CASSQGVAGEQFF
NA	few	TRBJ1-3	TRBV6-6	TGTGCCAGCAGTTCGGGCCAAAGAAACACCATATATTTT	CASSSGQRNTIYF
NA	many	TRBJ2-1	TRBV7-9	TGTGCCAGCAGCCACTCCGGCAGCTACAATGAGCAGTTCTTC	CASSHSGSYNEQFF
NA	few	TRBJ1-2	TRBV25-1	TGTGCCAGCAGTGAGTGGCAGCACCCTCGCGGCTACACCTTC	CASSEWQHPRGYTF
TRBD1	few	TRBJ1-1	TRBV9	TGTGCCAGCAGCGCAATGACAGGGCCTGGCACTGAAGCTTTCTTT	CASSAMTGPGTEAFF
NA	few	TRBJ2-3	TRBV2	TGTGCCAGCAGTGTTGAGGACCTCCACGAAAAGGATACGCAGTATTTT	CASSVEDLHEKDTQYF
NA	NA	TRBJ1-2	TRBV5-1	TGCGCCAGCAGCGAGCCGGGACTCGAGCCTGGTGCCTATGGCTACACCTTC	CASSEPGLEPGAYGYTF
NA	NA	TRBJ1-5	TRBV2	TGTGCCAGCAGCTCGGACAGAGGCAATCAGCCCCAGCATTTT	CASSSDRGNQPQHF
TRBD1	NA	TRBJ1-2	TRBV25-1	TGTGCCAGCACCAGGACAGGCTATGGCTACACCTTC	CASTRTGYGYTF
NA	few	TRBJ1-1	TRBV27	TGTGCCAGCAGCCTACTTGGCTCGATGAACACTGAAGCTTTCTTT	CASSLLGSMNTEAFF
TRBD2	NA	TRBJ2-7	TRBV7-2	TGTGCCAGCAGCGCGGGACTAGCGGGGGACTACGAGCAGTACTTC	CASSAGLAGDYEQYF
NA	NA	TRBJ2-2	TRBV7-3	TGTGCCAGCAGCCGTTCTGATCGGGAAACCGGGGAGCTGTTTTTT	CASSRSDRETGELFF
TRBD2	many	TRBJ2-4	TRBV25-1	TGTGCCAGCAGTAGGAGCGGGGGGTCCGGAAACATTCAGTACTTC	CASSRSGGSGNIQYF
NA	few	TRBJ1-5	TRBV7-2	TGTGCCAGCAGCTTATCTCTGGCCTTCGAGGATCAGCCCCAGCATTTT	CASSLSLAFEDQPQHF
NA	NA	TRBJ1-3	TRBV30	TGTGCCTGGAGTGTAGCAGGGACTGGCGGAAACACCATATATTTT	CAWSVAGTGGNTIYF
NA	few	TRBJ2-3	TRBV29-1	TGCAGCGTCGAGATGATCTTCTCTACGCAGTATTTT	CSVEMIFSTQYF